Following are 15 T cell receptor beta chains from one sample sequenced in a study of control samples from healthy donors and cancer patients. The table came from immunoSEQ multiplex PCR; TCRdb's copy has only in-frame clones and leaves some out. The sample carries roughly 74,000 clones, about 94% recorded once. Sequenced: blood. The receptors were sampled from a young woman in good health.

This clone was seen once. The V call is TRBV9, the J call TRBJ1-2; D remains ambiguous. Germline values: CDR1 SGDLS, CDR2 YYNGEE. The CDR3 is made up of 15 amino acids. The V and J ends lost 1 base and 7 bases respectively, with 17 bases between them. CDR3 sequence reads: CASSVSRPGLGGYTF. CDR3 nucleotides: TGTGCCAGCAGCGTAAGCAGACCCGGGCTCGGTGGCTACACCTTC.

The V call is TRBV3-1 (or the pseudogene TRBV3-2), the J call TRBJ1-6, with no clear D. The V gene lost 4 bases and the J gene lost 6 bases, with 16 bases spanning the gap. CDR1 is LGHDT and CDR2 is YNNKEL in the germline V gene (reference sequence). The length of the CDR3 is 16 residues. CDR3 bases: TGTGCCAGCAGCCCCTGGGGTCTCGCCTCTAATTCACCCCTCCACTTT. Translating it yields CASSPWGLASNSPLHF.

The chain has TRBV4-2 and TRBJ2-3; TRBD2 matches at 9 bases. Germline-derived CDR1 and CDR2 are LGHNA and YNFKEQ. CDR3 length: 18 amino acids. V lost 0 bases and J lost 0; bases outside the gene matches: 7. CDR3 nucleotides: TGTGCCAGCAGCCAAGAGGTAGTAGCGGGAGATAGCACAGATACGCAGTATTTT. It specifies CASSQEVVAGDSTDTQYF.

CDR3 DNA: TGTGCCAGCAGTCCGGACTATGCAGATACGCAGTATTTT. Protein product: CASSPDYADTQYF. The chain recombines TRBV3-1 (or the pseudogene TRBV3-2) with TRBJ2-3, with D possibly being TRBD2 (6 bases). The CDR3 totals 13 residues. V was clipped by 6 bases and J by 4 bases, with 11 bases between them. Germline V gives CDR1 LGHDT, CDR2 YNNKEL (reference sequence).

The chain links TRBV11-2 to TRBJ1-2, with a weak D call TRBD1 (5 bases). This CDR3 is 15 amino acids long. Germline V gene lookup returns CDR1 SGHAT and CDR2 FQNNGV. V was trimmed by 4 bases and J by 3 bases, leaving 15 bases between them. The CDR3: CASSSTAGGDYGYTF. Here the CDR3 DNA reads TGTGCCAGCAGCTCAACGGCCGGGGGGGACTATGGCTACACCTTC.

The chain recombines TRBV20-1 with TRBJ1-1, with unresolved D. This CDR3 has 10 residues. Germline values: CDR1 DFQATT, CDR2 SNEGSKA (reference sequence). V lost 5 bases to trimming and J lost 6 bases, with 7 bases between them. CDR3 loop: CSALLAEAFF. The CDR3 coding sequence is TGCAGTGCTCTTCTGGCTGAAGCTTTCTTT.

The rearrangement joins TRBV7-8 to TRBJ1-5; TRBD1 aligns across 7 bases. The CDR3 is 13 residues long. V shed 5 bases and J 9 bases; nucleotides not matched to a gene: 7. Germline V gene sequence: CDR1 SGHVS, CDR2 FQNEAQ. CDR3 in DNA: TGTGCCAGCAGCCAGGACAGGCGGGCGCCCCAGCATTTT. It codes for CASSQDRRAPQHF.

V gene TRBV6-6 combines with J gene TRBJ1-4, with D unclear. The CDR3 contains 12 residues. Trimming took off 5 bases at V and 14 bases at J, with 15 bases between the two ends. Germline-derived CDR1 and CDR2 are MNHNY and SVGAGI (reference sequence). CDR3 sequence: CASSRTGIDLFF. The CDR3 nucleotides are TGTGCCAGCAGTCGCACCGGGATAGACCTGTTTTTT.

The CDR3 DNA is TGTGCCAGCAGCGTACGGGGAAATCAGCCCCAGCATTTT. It codes for CASSVRGNQPQHF. The V and J genes are TRBV7-2 and TRBJ1-5; D is unclear. With 5 bases removed from V and 4 bases from J, the gap between germline ends came to 9 bases. This CDR3 has 13 residues. Germline-derived CDR1 and CDR2 are SGHTA and FQGNSA.

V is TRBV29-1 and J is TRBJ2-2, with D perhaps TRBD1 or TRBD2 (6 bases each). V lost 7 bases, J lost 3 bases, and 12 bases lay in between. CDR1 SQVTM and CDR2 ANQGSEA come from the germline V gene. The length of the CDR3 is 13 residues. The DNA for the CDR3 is TGCAGCGCCAACAGGGAGGACACCGGGGAGCTGTTTTTT. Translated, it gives CSANREDTGELFF.

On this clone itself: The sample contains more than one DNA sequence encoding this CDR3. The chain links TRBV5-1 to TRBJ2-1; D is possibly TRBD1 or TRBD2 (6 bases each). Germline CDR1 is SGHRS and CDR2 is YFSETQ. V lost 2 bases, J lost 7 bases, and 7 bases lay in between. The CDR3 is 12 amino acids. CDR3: CASSLGGNEQFF. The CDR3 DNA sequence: TGCGCCAGCAGCTTAGGGGGGAATGAGCAGTTCTTC.

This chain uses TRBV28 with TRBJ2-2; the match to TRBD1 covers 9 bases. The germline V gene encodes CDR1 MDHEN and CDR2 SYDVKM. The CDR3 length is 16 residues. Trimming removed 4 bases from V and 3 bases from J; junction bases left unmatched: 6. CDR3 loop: CASSSYRGLDTGELFF. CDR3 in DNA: TGTGCCAGCAGTTCGTACAGGGGGCTAGACACCGGGGAGCTGTTTTTT. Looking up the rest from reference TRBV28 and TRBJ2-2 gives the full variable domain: DVKVTQSSRYLVKRTGEKVFLECVQDMDHENMFWYRQDPGLGLRLIYFSYDVKMKEKGDIPEGYSVSREKKERFSLILESASTNQTSMYLCASSSYRGLDTGELFFGEGSRLTVL.

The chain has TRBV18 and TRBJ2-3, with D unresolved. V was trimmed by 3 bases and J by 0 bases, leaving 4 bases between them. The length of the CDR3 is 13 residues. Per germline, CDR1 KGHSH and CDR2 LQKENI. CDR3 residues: CASSPTSTDTQYF. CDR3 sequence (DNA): TGTGCCAGCTCACCGACGAGCACAGATACGCAGTATTTT.

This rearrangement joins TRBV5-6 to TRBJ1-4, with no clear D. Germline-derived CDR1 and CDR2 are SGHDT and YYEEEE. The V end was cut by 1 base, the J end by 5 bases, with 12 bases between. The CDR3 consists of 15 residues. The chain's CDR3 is CASSLRGRENEKLFF. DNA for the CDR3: TGTGCCAGCAGCTTGCGCGGGCGAGAAAATGAAAAACTGTTTTTT.

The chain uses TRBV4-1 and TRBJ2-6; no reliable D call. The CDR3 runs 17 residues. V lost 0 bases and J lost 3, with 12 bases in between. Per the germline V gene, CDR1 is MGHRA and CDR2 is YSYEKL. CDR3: CASSQDSVGFGANVLTF. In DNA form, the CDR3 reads TGCGCCAGCAGCCAAGATTCCGTGGGGTTTGGGGCCAACGTCCTGACTTTC.